One and the same sample provided the 25 T cell receptor beta chains below, sequenced in a study of technical replicates of blood from several donors. Libraries were prepared by immunoSEQ multiplex PCR; TCRdb keeps only in-frame clonotypes and omits some of them. The sample lists about 59,000 clones, around 93% seen once, with 4.2% in the top ten. Material: PBMCs. Receptor source: a human donor in good health. Some clones in this sample may be carry-over from other donors' samples.

The V and J genes are TRBV5-4 and TRBJ2-5, with 10 bases aligning to TRBD1. Trimming removed 4 bases from V and 5 bases from J; junction bases left unmatched: 8. There are 15 residues in the CDR3. In germline, CDR1 is SGHNT, CDR2 YYREEE (reference sequence). CDR3 bases: TGTGCCAGCAGCAAGACAGGGGGCGCCGGGGAGACCCAGTACTTC. Amino acid sequence: CASSKTGGAGETQYF. Complete variable domain (other parts from reference TRBV5-4 and TRBJ2-5): ETGVTQSPTHLIKTRGQQVTLRCSSQSGHNTVSWYQQALGQGPQFIFQYYREEENGRGNFPPRFSGLQFPNYSSELNVNALELDDSALYLCASSKTGGAGETQYFGPGTRLLVL.

V and J are TRBV5-1 and TRBJ2-1; 13 bases are shared with TRBD2. The J segment lost 7 bases and the V segment lost 4 bases, leaving 8 bases of the junction unmatched. The CDR3 covers 16 residues. Germline V gene sequence: CDR1 SGHRS, CDR2 YFSETQ. As DNA, the CDR3 is TGCGCCAGCAGCCCGCCAGGACTAGCGGGAGCGAATGAGCAGTTCTTC. This translates into CASSPPGLAGANEQFF.

The chain employs TRBV19 and TRBJ1-1; 7 bases fit TRBD1. Germline V gene data show CDR1 as LNHDA and CDR2 as SQIVND (reference sequence). V shed 10 bases, J shed 0 bases, and the junction held 11 bases outside the gene matches. The length of the CDR3 is 15 residues. In nucleotides, the CDR3 is TGTGCCACCACCTGGACAGGCGCTATGAACACTGAAGCTTTCTTT. Its protein is CATTWTGAMNTEAFF.

J is TRBJ1-1 and V is TRBV29-1; tentative D call: TRBD1 (5 bases). This CDR3 comprises 13 residues. The germline gives CDR1 SQVTM, CDR2 ANQGSEA. V was cut by 1 base and J by 7 bases, with 13 bases left in between. The CDR3 is CSVEVQGVDEAFF. CDR3 DNA: TGCAGCGTTGAAGTCCAGGGCGTCGATGAAGCTTTCTTT.

This chain uses TRBV7-6 with TRBJ1-2; 7 bases map to TRBD1. CDR3 length equals 15 residues. The ends lost 4 bases at V and 2 bases at J; junction bases unmatched: 7. Germline V gene data show CDR1 as SGHVS and CDR2 as FNYEAQ. CDR3: CASSSFSQGNYGYTF. CDR3 nucleotide sequence: TGTGCCAGCAGCTCTTTCTCACAGGGGAACTATGGCTACACCTTC.

The CDR3 DNA follows: TGTGCCAGCAGCTTGGTTGACATCCAGGGGCCCTACGAGCAGTACTTC. Translated, it gives CASSLVDIQGPYEQYF. V and J are TRBV5-6 and TRBJ2-7; weak D call: TRBD1 (6 bases). The CDR3 is 16 residues long. Trimming removed 0 bases from V and 2 bases from J, with 15 bases in between. Germline values: CDR1 SGHDT, CDR2 YYEEEE.

Concerning this clone itself: The identical CDR3 is also encoded by other nucleotide sequences in the sample. The genes are TRBV7-2 and TRBJ2-3; 8 bases align to TRBD1. The junction had 7 bases not matched to a gene; V was cut back by 5 bases and J by 3 bases. The CDR3 is 15 amino acids. Germline V lookup: CDR1 SGHTA, CDR2 FQGNSA. The CDR3 coding sequence is TGTGCCAGCAGCCTCGGACAGGGCCGGACAGATACGCAGTATTTT. Protein product: CASSLGQGRTDTQYF.

This chain joins TRBV15 and TRBJ1-1; D uncertain. In germline, CDR1 is LNHNV, CDR2 YYDKDF (reference sequence). The CDR3 spans 12 residues. V was trimmed by 2 bases and J by 10 bases, leaving 11 bases between them. The CDR3 coding sequence is TGTGCCACCAGCAGAAAAGAGGGAGGAGCTTTCTTT. Amino acid sequence: CATSRKEGGAFF. The full variable domain, its missing parts supplied by reference TRBV15 and TRBJ1-1, is DAMVIQNPRYQVTQFGKPVTLSCSQTLNHNVMYWYQQKSSQAPKLLFHYYDKDFNNEADTPDNFQSRRPNTSFCFLDIRSPGLGDTAMYLCATSRKEGGAFFGQGTRLTVV.

V and J are TRBV19 and TRBJ2-6, with TRBD2 as a possible D gene (5 bases). Germline CDR1 is LNHDA and CDR2 is SQIVND (reference sequence). The CDR3 has 15 residues. V dropped 7 bases and J dropped 2 bases, with 12 bases sitting between them. CDR3: CASNEGAAGANVLTF. The CDR3, as DNA: TGTGCCAGTAACGAGGGCGCAGCTGGGGCCAACGTCCTGACTTTC.

The rearrangement uses TRBV7-9 and TRBJ2-3, with 16 positions matching TRBD2. Trimming at V came to 6 bases and at J to 0 bases, leaving 9 bases not matched to a gene. The CDR3 totals 19 residues. Germline CDR1 reads SEHNR; CDR2 reads FQNEAQ (reference sequence). The CDR3 protein is CASRLGLAGGRPSTDTQYF. The CDR3 bases are TGTGCCAGCAGACTGGGACTAGCGGGAGGGCGGCCCAGCACAGATACGCAGTATTTT.

This chain joins TRBV7-9 and TRBJ2-3, with 9 bases lining up with TRBD2. Trimming removed 6 bases from V and 0 bases from J; junction bases left unmatched: 4. Germline V CDR1 and CDR2: SEHNR, FQNEAQ (reference sequence). CDR3 length equals 15 residues. The CDR3 coding sequence is TGTGCCAGCAGTATCAGCGGGGGGAGCACAGATACGCAGTATTTT. Protein product: CASSISGGSTDTQYF. The entire variable domain, with the rest obtained from reference TRBV7-9 and TRBJ2-3, is as follows: DTGVSQNPRHKITKRGQNVTFRCDPISEHNRLYWYRQTLGQGPEFLTYFQNEAQLEKSRLLSDRFSAERPKGSFSTLEIQRTEQGDSAMYLCASSISGGSTDTQYFGPGTRLTVL.

The chain couples TRBV4-3 to TRBJ2-1; 10 nucleotides match TRBD2. There are 18 residues in the CDR3. J was trimmed by 2 bases and V by 1 base; bases with no gene match: 8. Germline CDR1 reads LGHNA; CDR2 reads YSLEER. Here the CDR3 DNA reads TGCGCCAGCAGCCAAGGGCTAGCGGGGGTAGGGACCTACAATGAGCAGTTCTTC. Translating gives CASSQGLAGVGTYNEQFF.

This clone was detected once. The chain employs TRBV15 and TRBJ2-3; D is unresolved. Trimming stripped 0 bases from V and 6 bases from J, with 10 bases between. This CDR3 is 14 amino acids long. Germline loops: CDR1 LNHNV, CDR2 YYDKDF (reference sequence). In nucleotides, the CDR3 is TGTGCCACCAGCAGAGATCTCCTTAGCGATACGCAGTATTTT. This codes for CATSRDLLSDTQYF.

This clone was detected once. V is TRBV30 and J is TRBJ1-1; 7 bases are a match to TRBD1. Germline loops: CDR1 GTSNPN, CDR2 SVGIG (reference sequence). This CDR3 region has 13 residues. J gave up 6 bases and V 3 bases, and 7 bases lay outside the gene matches. The CDR3 is CAWSPGTASEAFF. As DNA, the CDR3 is TGTGCCTGGAGCCCCGGGACAGCTTCTGAAGCTTTCTTT.

The chain has TRBV2 and TRBJ2-2; TRBD1 agrees at 8 bases. V shed 1 base and J 4 bases; nucleotides not matched to a gene: 5. This CDR3 has 16 residues. Germline CDR1 and CDR2: SNHLY and FYNNEI. CDR3 amino acids: CASSEVRTGTTGELFF. CDR3 DNA: TGTGCCAGCAGTGAAGTTCGGACAGGGACCACCGGGGAGCTGTTTTTT.

The rearrangement joins TRBV7-6 to TRBJ1-2, with 11 bases fitting TRBD1. This CDR3 has 14 residues. The ends lost 4 bases at V and 6 bases at J; junction bases unmatched: 4. CDR1 SGHVS and CDR2 FNYEAQ come from the germline V gene. The CDR3 coding sequence is TGTGCCAGCAGCTCGGACAGGGGGCTCGATGGCTACACCTTC. Its protein is CASSSDRGLDGYTF.

This chain joins TRBV18 and TRBJ2-7, with a possible D match to TRBD1 (6 bases). V was cut by 3 bases and J by 0 bases, with 9 bases left in between. In germline, CDR1 is KGHSH, CDR2 LQKENI. The CDR3 consists of 14 residues. The DNA for the CDR3 is TGTGCCAGCTCACCTACAGGGAGCTCCTACGAGCAGTACTTC. Amino acids: CASSPTGSSYEQYF.

This chain links TRBV14 with TRBJ2-5, with TRBD2 identical over 12 bases. The CDR3 length is 16 residues. Germline V gene sequence: CDR1 SGHDN, CDR2 FVKESK. Trimming cost V 1 base and J 3 bases; bases outside gene matches: 3. The DNA for the CDR3 is TGTGCCAGCAGCCAAGGGACTAGCGGGACCAAAGAGACCCAGTACTTC. It codes for CASSQGTSGTKETQYF. The full variable domain, with the rest looked up from reference TRBV14 and TRBJ2-5, is EAGVTQFPSHSVIEKGQTVTLRCDPISGHDNLYWYRRVMGKEIKFLLHFVKESKQDESGMPNNRFLAERTGGTYSTLKVQPAELEDSGVYFCASSQGTSGTKETQYFGPGTRLLVL.

The chain links TRBV4-1 to TRBJ1-1; 8 nucleotides align to TRBD1. The V and J ends lost 3 bases and 8 bases, in that order; junction bases with no gene match: 5. The CDR3 totals 13 residues. CDR1 and CDR2 from the germline V gene are MGHRA and YSYEKL. CDR3 coding DNA: TGCGCCAGCAGCCATCTCGGGACAGGAGAAGCTTTCTTT. Protein product: CASSHLGTGEAFF.

This rearrangement joins TRBV4-1 to TRBJ2-2; 7 bases agree with TRBD2. CDR1 and CDR2 (germline): MGHRA, YSYEKL. V dropped 3 bases and J dropped 2; count of bases not matched to a gene: 6. The CDR3 sequence is 16 residues long. CDR3 bases: TGCGCCAGCAGCCAGTCCAGCGGGGAAAACACCGGGGAGCTGTTTTTT. It encodes CASSQSSGENTGELFF.

This chain connects TRBV5-1 to TRBJ2-7, with 7 bases fitting TRBD2. Germline values: CDR1 SGHRS, CDR2 YFSETQ. Germline trimming cut 4 bases from V and 2 bases from J; bases unmatched to any gene: 3. The CDR3 length is 13 residues. In nucleotides, the CDR3 is TGCGCCAGCAGCGTGGGGACTACCTACGAGCAGTACTTC. Translation: CASSVGTTYEQYF.

The rearrangement links TRBV2 to TRBJ2-5; TRBD2 aligns across 11 bases. The junction had 10 bases not matched to a gene; V was cut back by 6 bases and J by 7 bases. Germline V gene sequence: CDR1 SNHLY, CDR2 FYNNEI. The CDR3 runs 15 residues. For the CDR3, the DNA is TGTGCCAGCAGGCCACTAGCGGGAGAAGGGGGGACCCAGTACTTC. Translating gives CASRPLAGEGGTQYF.

The chain couples TRBV7-9 to TRBJ1-5; D ambiguous. V was shortened by 2 bases and J by 7 bases, with 9 bases between the two germline ends. There are 13 residues in the CDR3. Germline V CDR1 and CDR2: SEHNR, FQNEAQ (reference sequence). In DNA, the CDR3 is TGTGCCAGCAGCTTAAACGCCCGGCAGCCCCAGCATTTT. Residues: CASSLNARQPQHF.

This clone was seen only once. The chain links TRBV30 to TRBJ2-1; 7 bases match TRBD1. Germline CDR1 GTSNPN, CDR2 SVGIG (reference sequence). Trimming took 7 bases from V and 4 from J; bases not matched to a gene: 7. The CDR3 is 13 amino acids. The CDR3 sequence: CAYRDSPYNEQFF. The CDR3 coding sequence is TGTGCCTACCGGGACAGCCCTTACAATGAGCAGTTCTTC.

The chain uses TRBV4-1 and TRBJ2-7, with D tentatively TRBD2 (6 bases). CDR1 is MGHRA, CDR2 YSYEKL, per germline. The germline V and J ends were trimmed by 0 bases and 5 bases, with 17 bases remaining between them. The CDR3 spans 16 residues. The CDR3 DNA follows: TGCGCCAGCAGCCAAGAGCTTTCTAGCGCCATGAACGAGCAGTACTTC. Translated, it gives CASSQELSSAMNEQYF.